This T cell receptor beta chain originates from a study of Ad26.COV2.S vaccination and SARS-CoV-2 variants. Across the study: Intramuscular Ad26.COV2.S doses were given once or twice, 56 days apart. Study findings and constraints: Comparable non-spike TCR breadth was observed in vaccine and placebo recipients. Using TCR breadth and depth analyses may have led to underestimated total T cell responses. Vaccinees displayed broader spike-specific TCR repertoires than placebo recipients.

Clones were sequenced by immunoSEQ multiplex PCR, and TCRdb holds only the in-frame ones, with some missing. This table has some 250,000 clones, 85% to 90% appearing once. For this clone: The antigen is undetermined.

The V segment lost 6 bases and the J segment 6 bases; nucleotides outside the gene matches: 17. The CDR3 totals 17 residues. Germline V CDR1 and CDR2: SQVTM, ANQGSEA. Treatment noted: 19 received Ad26.COV2.S at low or high dose, single or two shots; several received placebo; per-sample allocation not given. After the first vaccine or placebo injection, samples were drawn on day 63. This receptor was obtained from a person between 18 and 59 years old who received the Ad26.COV2.S COVID-19 vaccine or a placebo. V and J are TRBV29-1 and TRBJ2-1; TRBD2 matches at 10 bases. The input for sequencing was peripheral blood, taken in a trial of Ad26.COV2.S vaccine versus placebo. In DNA form, the CDR3 reads TGCAGCGTCAATTCTCCGTCTAGCGGGAGTCCAGGCAATGAGCAGTTCTTC. Protein sequence: CSVNSPSSGSPGNEQFF.